Each of the 27 T cell receptor beta chains below was sequenced from the same sample in a study of cytomegalovirus exposure and HLA in healthy donors (dated 2017 in TCRdb). Library preparation employed the immunoSEQ multiplex PCR assay. TCRdb's version of the immuneACCESS table is confined to in-frame rearrangements and falls short of the full clone set. An unresolved V gene accounts for under half of the shortfall where checked; the remainder is of unknown origin. For this sample there are 190,000 or so clones; 84% appear just once. The top ten hold around 15% of the sample. The source material was PBMCs. These receptors were collected from a woman aged 25-40 years in good health and CMV-seropositive.

The rearrangement joins TRBV29-1 to TRBJ1-1, with 11 bases that match TRBD1. CDR1 is SQVTM and CDR2 is ANQGSEA in the germline V gene. V trimming: 7 bases; J trimming: 5 bases; junction bases outside the gene matches: 9. This CDR3 has 14 amino acids. CDR3 nucleotide sequence: TGCAGCGCGACTTCCGGGACAGGGGGAACTGAAGCTTTCTTT. Translated, it gives CSATSGTGGTEAFF.

This chain's CDR3 is CSVAAGDEQFF. In nucleotides, the CDR3 is TGCAGCGTTGCGGCAGGGGATGAGCAGTTCTTC. The V gene is TRBV29-1, the J gene TRBJ2-1; a possible D gene is TRBD1 (6 bases). There are 11 residues in the CDR3. The V end lost 4 bases, the J end lost 8 bases, and 9 bases lay between the germline ends. The germline CDR1 and CDR2 sequences are SQVTM and ANQGSEA.

This clone came up many times. The chain links TRBV4-2 to TRBJ1-4, with D unresolved. Germline assignment: CDR1 LGHNA and CDR2 YNFKEQ. The CDR3 loop spans 18 amino acids. Trimming left V 0 bases short and J 7 bases short, with 21 bases between. This chain's CDR3 is CASSQEGQMGSGVEKLFF. CDR3 nucleotide sequence: TGTGCCAGCAGCCAAGAGGGCCAAATGGGATCCGGGGTTGAAAAACTGTTTTTT.

Of note for this clone: The sample holds other DNA sequences that translate to the same CDR3. The V and J genes are TRBV28 and TRBJ1-2, with TRBD1 as a possible D gene (6 bases). Trimming cost V 5 bases and J 4 bases, with 8 bases left between them. The CDR3 is made up of 12 amino acids. CDR1 is MDHEN, CDR2 SYDVKM, per germline. CDR3 nucleotides: TGTGCCAGCAGTCGGACAGCCTATGGCTACACCTTC. It translates to CASSRTAYGYTF.

This clone was recorded a few times. The rearrangement links TRBV7-5 to TRBJ2-7; the table's D call TRBD2 went unverified against the DNA. TRBV7-5 is termed a pseudogene. This CDR3 has 19 residues. The CDR3 loop is CARTTSNGTSGDPTYEQYF. CDR3 bases: TGTGCCAGAACTACCTCTAACGGGACTAGCGGGGACCCTACCTACGAGCAGTACTTC.

The chain has TRBV2 and TRBJ2-1, with a possible D match to TRBD2 (6 bases). V gave up 7 bases and J gave up 8 bases, with 15 bases separating them. Germline V gene sequence: CDR1 SNHLY, CDR2 FYNNEI. There are 13 residues in the CDR3. In nucleotides, the CDR3 is TGTGCCAGCATCCCGGGAGTGGCGGATGAGCAGTTCTTC. It is translated as CASIPGVADEQFF.

The gene calls are TRBV2 and TRBJ1-1; possibly TRBD1 for D (6 bases). CDR3 length: 13 residues. The ends were cut back, 3 bases at V and 5 bases at J, with 10 bases in the middle. Looked up from germline, CDR1 is SNHLY and CDR2 is FYNNEI. Here the CDR3 reads CASSEGGLTEAFF. In DNA, the CDR3 is TGTGCCAGCAGTGAGGGGGGGCTTACTGAAGCTTTCTTT. Looking up the rest from reference TRBV2 and TRBJ1-1 gives the full variable domain: EPEVTQTPSHQVTQMGQEVILRCVPISNHLYFYWYRQILGQKVEFLVSFYNNEISEKSEIFDDQFSVERPDGSNFTLKIRSTKLEDSAMYFCASSEGGLTEAFFGQGTRLTVV.

The gene calls are TRBV2 and TRBJ2-6; D may be TRBD1 (5 bases). The CDR3 is made up of 15 amino acids. The germline gives CDR1 SNHLY, CDR2 FYNNEI. The V end was cut by 6 bases, the J end by 0 bases, with 9 bases between. CDR3 bases: TGTGCCAGCAGGTTAGACAGCTCTGGGGCCAACGTCCTGACTTTC. Encoded protein: CASRLDSSGANVLTF.

The V call is TRBV9, the J call TRBJ2-1, with TRBD1 matching over 8 bases. Germline V gene data show CDR1 as SGDLS and CDR2 as YYNGEE. The CDR3 extends over 15 amino acids. The trim removed 0 bases at V and 6 bases at J, leaving 5 bases unmatched. CDR3: CASSVEGRGPNEQFF. CDR3 DNA: TGTGCCAGCAGCGTAGAGGGCAGGGGGCCCAATGAGCAGTTCTTC.

The rearrangement joins TRBV6-1 to TRBJ1-1, with D uncertain. CDR3 length equals 14 residues. V was cut by 3 bases and J by 2 bases, with 10 bases left in between. Germline values: CDR1 MNHNS, CDR2 SASEGT. The CDR3 sequence: CASSDRRVNTEAFF. The CDR3 nucleotides are TGTGCCAGCAGTGACCGACGGGTAAACACTGAAGCTTTCTTT.

V and J are TRBV30 and TRBJ1-4; no clear D gene. CDR3 size: 15 residues. V lost 4 bases and J 5 bases, leaving 17 bases between the germline ends. Germline assignment: CDR1 GTSNPN and CDR2 SVGIG (reference sequence). The CDR3 loop is CAWTEGGGSNEKLFF. CDR3 DNA sequence: TGTGCCTGGACAGAGGGAGGTGGGAGCAATGAAAAACTGTTTTTT. Filled out from reference TRBV30 and TRBJ1-4, the complete variable domain reads SQTIHQWPATLVQPVGSPLSLECTVEGTSNPNLYWYRQAAGRGLQLLFYSVGIGQISSEVPQNLSASRPQDRQFILSSKKLLLSDSGFYLCAWTEGGGSNEKLFFGSGTQLSVL.

The CDR3 coding sequence is TGCGCCAGCAGCTTGGGTGGGACTAGCGGGAGCCACGAGCAGTACTTC. This codes for CASSLGGTSGSHEQYF. J is TRBJ2-7 and V is TRBV5-1, with 14 bases aligning to TRBD2. Per the germline V gene, CDR1 is SGHRS and CDR2 is YFSETQ. The CDR3 has 16 amino acids. V trimming: 0 bases; J trimming: 5 bases; junction bases outside the gene matches: 4.

The CDR3 sequence: CASSVLAGNNEQFF. The DNA for the CDR3 is TGTGCCAGCAGCGTTCTAGCGGGAAACAATGAGCAGTTCTTC. The chain links TRBV9 to TRBJ2-1; the match to TRBD2 covers 9 bases. This CDR3 has 14 amino acids. The V segment lost 2 bases and the J segment 5 bases; nucleotides outside the gene matches: 2. CDR1 is SGDLS and CDR2 is YYNGEE in the germline V gene. The full variable domain, its missing parts supplied by reference TRBV9 and TRBJ2-1, is DSGVTQTPKHLITATGQRVTLRCSPRSGDLSVYWYQQSLDQGLQFLIQYYNGEERAKGNILERFSAQQFPDLHSELNLSSLELGDSALYFCASSVLAGNNEQFFGPGTRLTVL.

This rearrangement joins TRBV27 to TRBJ2-1; TRBD1 matches at 9 bases. The length of the CDR3 is 18 residues. V gave up 4 bases and J gave up 1 base; unmatched junction bases: 11. Germline V gene lookup returns CDR1 MNHEY and CDR2 SMNVEV (reference sequence). The CDR3 DNA follows: TGTGCCAGCAGTTGGGTCCTCACAGGGGGCGCTTCCTACAATGAGCAGTTCTTC. Protein: CASSWVLTGGASYNEQFF.

The V gene is TRBV5-1, the J gene TRBJ2-5; 7 bases map to TRBD1. There are 14 residues in the CDR3. Trimming took 5 bases from V and 0 from J; bases not matched to a gene: 4. The V gene's germline CDR1 is SGHRS and CDR2 YFSETQ. In DNA form, the CDR3 reads TGCGCCAGCAGGGGTGGACAGGACCAAGAGACCCAGTACTTC. It is translated as CASRGGQDQETQYF.

The chain joins TRBV5-1 to TRBJ2-1; 13 positions agree with TRBD2. Germline V gene sequence: CDR1 SGHRS, CDR2 YFSETQ. The CDR3 consists of 14 residues. With V trimmed by 3 bases and J by 6 bases, 0 bases remained unmatched. CDR3 sequence: CASSWTSGSNEQFF. CDR3 DNA: TGCGCCAGCAGCTGGACTAGCGGGAGCAATGAGCAGTTCTTC.

The V and J genes are TRBV28 and TRBJ2-7; tentatively, D is TRBD2 (6 bases). Per germline, CDR1 MDHEN and CDR2 SYDVKM. Trimming cost V 5 bases and J 5 bases, with 16 bases left between them. This CDR3 comprises 14 residues. Here the CDR3 reads CASSNVGSGDEQYF. In nucleotides, the CDR3 is TGTGCCAGCAGTAACGTGGGATCGGGGGACGAGCAGTACTTC.

This clone was observed a few times. CDR3 sequence: CASRGQGANYGYTF. The CDR3 coding sequence is TGTGCCAGCAGAGGACAGGGGGCCAACTATGGCTACACCTTC. The rearrangement uses TRBV7-9 and TRBJ1-2; 11 bases align to TRBD1. With 6 bases clipped from V and 2 bases from J, the junction kept 2 bases outside the gene matches. This CDR3 has 14 amino acids. CDR1 is SEHNR and CDR2 is FQNEAQ in the germline V gene (reference sequence).

V is TRBV9 and J is TRBJ2-1; 9 nucleotides line up with TRBD2. V was clipped by 4 bases and J by 10 bases; unmatched bases: 15. The CDR3 loop spans 16 amino acids. Germline lookup yields CDR1 SGDLS and CDR2 YYNGEE. CDR3 coding DNA: TGTGCCAGCAGCTCCCCGGGGCGGGAGGGAGAGGGGGAGCAGTTCTTC. Protein sequence: CASSSPGREGEGEQFF.

J is TRBJ2-7 and V is TRBV9; D ambiguous. The CDR3 extends over 13 amino acids. Germline V gives CDR1 SGDLS, CDR2 YYNGEE. The V and J ends lost 5 bases and 2 bases respectively, with 11 bases between them. CDR3 amino acids: CASSARETYEQYF. In nucleotides, the CDR3 is TGTGCCAGCAGTGCGAGAGAAACCTACGAGCAGTACTTC. Supplemented by reference TRBV9 and TRBJ2-7, the full variable domain reads DSGVTQTPKHLITATGQRVTLRCSPRSGDLSVYWYQQSLDQGLQFLIQYYNGEERAKGNILERFSAQQFPDLHSELNLSSLELGDSALYFCASSARETYEQYFGPGTRLTVT.

This chain joins TRBV5-6 and TRBJ2-1, with D perhaps TRBD1 (6 bases). CDR1 and CDR2 (germline): SGHDT, YYEEEE. The CDR3 is 13 residues long. The ends were cut back, 3 bases at V and 10 bases at J, with 14 bases in the middle. CDR3 region: CASSSYRAGEQFF. In DNA form, the CDR3 reads TGTGCCAGCAGCTCCTACAGGGCTGGGGAGCAGTTCTTC.

The gene calls are TRBV11-3 and TRBJ2-7, with unresolved D. The CDR3 runs 15 residues. The V end lost 1 base, the J end lost 1 base, and 11 bases lay between the germline ends. Germline V gene data show CDR1 as SGHNT and CDR2 as YENEEA. CDR3 region: CASSLASGLSYEQYF. CDR3 bases: TGTGCCAGCAGCTTAGCTTCTGGTCTATCCTACGAGCAGTACTTC. The variable domain in full, with the rest retrieved from reference TRBV11-3 and TRBJ2-7, is EAGVVQSPRYKIIEKKQPVAFWCNPISGHNTLYWYLQNLGQGPELLIRYENEEAVDDSQLPKDRFSAERLKGVDSTLKIQPAELGDSAVYLCASSLASGLSYEQYFGPGTRLTVT.

A single count supports this clone. The V and J genes are TRBV18 and TRBJ1-5; D is undetermined. This CDR3 spans 16 amino acids. V was clipped by 2 bases and J by 4 bases, with 15 bases between them. Per germline, CDR1 KGHSH and CDR2 LQKENI. In DNA form, the CDR3 reads TGTGCCAGCTCACCAAATGGACCGGGAAATAATCAGCCCCAGCATTTT. It yields the protein CASSPNGPGNNQPQHF.

The V and J genes are TRBV29-1 and TRBJ2-3, with 9 bases fitting TRBD2. Germline CDR1 is SQVTM and CDR2 is ANQGSEA. J was trimmed by 6 bases and V by 6 bases; bases with no gene match: 7. The CDR3 covers 13 residues. CDR3 nucleotides: TGCAGCGTCTTAGCGGGAGCGGGTGATACGCAGTATTTT. It encodes CSVLAGAGDTQYF.

The chain recombines TRBV5-4 with TRBJ1-3; D might be TRBD1 (5 bases). Per germline, CDR1 SGHNT and CDR2 YYREEE (reference sequence). CDR3 length: 16 amino acids. V shed 0 bases and J shed 0 bases, with 10 bases lying between them. CDR3 coding DNA: TGTGCCAGCAGCTTGGATCAGGGATACTCTGGAAACACCATATATTTT. Amino acid sequence: CASSLDQGYSGNTIYF.

The chain is built from TRBV19 and TRBJ2-7; TRBD1 aligns across 8 bases. The V gene end was trimmed by 7 bases and the J gene end by 4 bases; junction bases not matched to a gene: 6. Germline lookup yields CDR1 LNHDA and CDR2 SQIVND (reference sequence). CDR3 length equals 13 residues. Written as DNA, the CDR3 is TGTGCCAGTAAGCGGCAGGGGGCGTACGAGCAGTACTTC. Amino acid sequence: CASKRQGAYEQYF.

V gene TRBV9 combines with J gene TRBJ2-1; D perhaps matches TRBD2 (6 bases). The CDR3 loop spans 13 amino acids. The V gene lost 4 bases and the J gene lost 9 bases, with 14 bases spanning the gap. Germline V lookup: CDR1 SGDLS, CDR2 YYNGEE. The CDR3 region is CASSPSGVSEQFF. The CDR3 DNA follows: TGTGCCAGCAGCCCTTCGGGAGTGAGTGAGCAGTTCTTC.